The 15 T cell receptor beta chains presented below share a single source sample, sequenced in a study of T cell repertoires in cytomegalovirus infection. TCRdb independently ran MiXCR on the reads; one entry per CDR3 protein. The table lists around 450,000 distinct CDR3 sequences, approximately 32% of them singletons. Sequenced sample: PBMCs. These receptors came from a human donor in good health (CMV status not recorded). Some clones in this sample may be carry-over from other donors' samples.

Ten or more counts support this clonotype. The chain has TRBV7-8 and TRBJ2-1; a possible D gene is TRBD1 (5 bases). Trimming pared 1 base from V and 3 bases from J, leaving 10 bases between. CDR1 SGHVS and CDR2 FQNEAQ come from the germline V gene. This CDR3 has 15 residues. This CDR3 reads CASSLEAGFYNEQFF. The DNA for the CDR3 is TGTGCCAGCAGCTTAGAGGCAGGGTTCTACAATGAGCAGTTCTTC.

Here the CDR3 DNA reads TGCGCCAGCATCTCTGGGGCCAACGTCCTGACTTTC. Encoded protein: CASISGANVLTF. This chain uses TRBV5-1 with TRBJ2-6; D gene ambiguous. V was trimmed by 6 bases and J by 0 bases, leaving 1 base between them. CDR1 and CDR2 from the germline V gene are SGHRS and YFSETQ. This CDR3 comprises 12 residues. The full variable domain, with the rest looked up from reference TRBV5-1 and TRBJ2-6, is KAGVTQTPRYLIKTRGQQVTLSCSPISGHRSVSWYQQTPGQGLQFLFEYFSETQRNKGNFPGRFSGRQFSNSRSEMNVSTLELGDSALYLCASISGANVLTFGAGSRLTVL.

Regarding this clonotype: The CDR3 does not end in the conserved phenylalanine or tryptophan, so this is likely a read error. Because the CDR3's place on the DNA is in doubt, the DNA is left out and the CDR3 is given as listed by TCRdb. The CDR3 loop is CASTLKLRGLVGNQPKHC. The J gene is TRBJ1-5, the V gene TRBV12-3 or TRBV12-4; the table's D call of TRBD1 was not tested on the DNA. From its first to its last residue, the CDR3 has 18 amino acids.

This clonotype was recorded many times. The V and J genes are TRBV7-8 and TRBJ2-4; D not certain. CDR3 length: 14 amino acids. CDR1 and CDR2 (germline): SGHVS, FQNEAQ. Trimming took off 0 bases at V and 9 bases at J, with 12 bases between the two ends. The CDR3 is CASSLAISPGIQYF. DNA for the CDR3: TGTGCCAGCAGCTTAGCAATTAGCCCGGGCATTCAGTACTTC.

This clonotype was counted a few times. J is TRBJ2-1 and V is TRBV5-1; perhaps TRBD1 as D (6 bases). Germline CDR1 and CDR2: SGHRS and YFSETQ. The CDR3 is made up of 12 amino acids. The germline V and J ends were trimmed by 3 bases and 5 bases, with 6 bases remaining between them. The DNA for the CDR3 is TGCGCCAGCAGCTGGGACAACAATGAGCAGTTCTTC. The encoded protein is CASSWDNNEQFF. Combining the CDR3 with reference TRBV5-1 and TRBJ2-1 gives the whole variable domain KAGVTQTPRYLIKTRGQQVTLSCSPISGHRSVSWYQQTPGQGLQFLFEYFSETQRNKGNFPGRFSGRQFSNSRSEMNVSTLELGDSALYLCASSWDNNEQFFGPGTRLTVL.

Comment on this clonotype: No conserved phenylalanine or tryptophan ends this CDR3, so it is likely a read error. V usage is TRBV20-1 and J usage is TRBJ2-1, with 8 bases that match TRBD2. This CDR3 region has 13 residues. V trimming: 4 bases; J trimming: 7 bases; junction bases outside the gene matches: 6. Germline V gives CDR1 DFQATT, CDR2 SNEGSKA (reference sequence). The CDR3 DNA is TGCAGTGCTATTAGCGGGGTTGGGAATGAGCAGTTCTTA. This translates into CSAISGVGNEQFL.

As for this clonotype: A read error may explain this, as a much larger clone is one base away. CDR3 sequence: CASSVRLEGERFYEQYF. CDR3 bases: TGTGCCAGCAGCGTAAGACTAGAGGGGGAACGGTTCTACGAGCAGTACTTC. V gene TRBV7-8 combines with J gene TRBJ2-7, with D tentatively TRBD1 or TRBD2 (6 bases each). From germline, CDR1 is SGHVS and CDR2 FQNEAQ. Between the trimmed V and J ends, which lost 5 bases and 3 bases, there was a span of 23 bases. The CDR3 covers 17 residues.

This clonotype was seen only a few times. This chain links TRBV24-1 with TRBJ2-1; 10 nucleotides align to TRBD2. CDR1 and CDR2 (germline): KGHDR, SFDVKD. The CDR3 is made up of 15 amino acids. V shed 3 bases and J 9 bases; nucleotides not matched to a gene: 7. CDR3 nucleotides: TGTGCCACCAGTGATCCTAGCGGGGGTTTTAGTGAGCAGTTCTTC. Its protein is CATSDPSGGFSEQFF.

In nucleotides, the CDR3 is TGTGCCAGCAGACTTGATGGGACAAGAAATCAGCCCCAGCATTTT. Translating gives CASRLDGTRNQPQHF. This sequence joins TRBV6-2 or TRBV6-3 and TRBJ1-5, with D tentatively TRBD1 (6 bases). Germline lookup yields CDR1 MNHEY and CDR2 SVGEGT. This CDR3 has 15 amino acids. Trimming pared 6 bases from V and 4 bases from J, leaving 16 bases between.

The chain carries TRBV24-1 and TRBJ2-4; D is ambiguous. The germline gives CDR1 KGHDR, CDR2 SFDVKD. The CDR3 length is 12 residues. The germline V and J ends were trimmed by 9 bases and 6 bases, with 11 bases remaining between them. The CDR3, as DNA: TGTGCCACCCGAGGACCGGGAAACATTCAGTACTTC. This translates into CATRGPGNIQYF.

This clonotype came up many times. The chain links TRBV6-1 to TRBJ2-5; D is possibly TRBD1 (5 bases). V was shortened by 5 bases and J by 3 bases, with 10 bases between the two germline ends. The CDR3 length is 13 residues. Germline V lookup: CDR1 MNHNS, CDR2 SASEGT. The CDR3 sequence is CASSRQFKETQYF. CDR3 nucleotide sequence: TGTGCCAGCAGTCGACAGTTCAAAGAGACCCAGTACTTC.

This clonotype was counted between two and nine times. J is TRBJ2-3 and V is TRBV11-3; 7 bases match TRBD1. The CDR3 has 14 residues. With 3 bases clipped from V and 3 bases from J, the junction kept 3 bases outside the gene matches. The germline CDR1 and CDR2 sequences are SGHNT and YENEEA. The CDR3 bases are TGTGCCAGCAGCTTTGACAGGGAAACAGATACGCAGTATTTT. As protein: CASSFDRETDTQYF.

Note on this clonotype: Because it lacks the conserved phenylalanine or tryptophan at the end, this CDR3 is likely a read error. The chain has TRBV20-1 and TRBJ2-5, with D possibly being TRBD1 (6 bases). The CDR3 length is 17 residues. CDR1 DFQATT and CDR2 SNEGSKA come from the germline V gene (reference sequence). The V end lost 5 bases, the J end lost 1 base, and 23 bases lay between the germline ends. The CDR3 region has the DNA TGCAGTGCTCACACCTGGCCGGGACACCACCTCCAAGAGACCCAGTACTTA. Protein sequence: CSAHTWPGHHLQETQYL.

Concerning this clonotype: No conserved phenylalanine or tryptophan is present at the end of the CDR3, so a read error is the likely explanation. The DNA is left out, because the CDR3 cannot be placed on it with certainty; the CDR3 is given as TCRdb lists it. V usage is TRBV7-2 and J usage is TRBJ1-2; TRBD1 reflects the table's D call only, with no check against the DNA. The CDR3 extends over 13 residues, inclusive of both ends. Looked up from germline, CDR1 is SGHTA and CDR2 is FQGNSA. The CDR3 sequence: CASGYGTTDGYTL.

The CDR3 bases are TGCAGCGGGGGACATGGCGGAACCGGGGAGCTGTTTTTT. This codes for CSGGHGGTGELFF. J is TRBJ2-2 and V is TRBV29-1; tentative D call: TRBD1 (6 bases). The germline V gene encodes CDR1 SQVTM and CDR2 ANQGSEA. The V end lost 7 bases, the J end lost 5 bases, and 14 bases lay between the germline ends. CDR3 length: 13 residues.